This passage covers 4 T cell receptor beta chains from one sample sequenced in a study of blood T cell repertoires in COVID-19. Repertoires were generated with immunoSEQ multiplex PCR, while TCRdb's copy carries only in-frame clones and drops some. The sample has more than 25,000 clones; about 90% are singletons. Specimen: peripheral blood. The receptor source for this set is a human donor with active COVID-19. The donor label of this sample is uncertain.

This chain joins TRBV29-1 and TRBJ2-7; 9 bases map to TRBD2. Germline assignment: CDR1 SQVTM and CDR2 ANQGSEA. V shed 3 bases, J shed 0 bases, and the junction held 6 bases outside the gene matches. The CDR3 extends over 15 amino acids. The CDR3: CSVEESGGSSYEQYF. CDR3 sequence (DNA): TGCAGCGTTGAGGAAAGCGGGGGGTCCTCCTACGAGCAGTACTTC.

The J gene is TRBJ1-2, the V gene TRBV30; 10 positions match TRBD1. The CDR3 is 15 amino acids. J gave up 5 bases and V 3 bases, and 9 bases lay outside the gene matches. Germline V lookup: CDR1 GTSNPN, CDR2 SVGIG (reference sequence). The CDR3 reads CAWRPGTGVRYGYTF. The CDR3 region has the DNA TGTGCCTGGAGACCTGGGACAGGGGTTCGTTATGGCTACACCTTC.

The CDR3: CASSQDRVGSGRDNEQFF. In nucleotides, the CDR3 is TGTGCCAGCAGCCAAGATCGTGTTGGTAGCGGGAGGGACAATGAGCAGTTCTTC. The V and J genes are TRBV4-2 and TRBJ2-1; 11 nucleotides match TRBD2. After removal of 0 bases from V and 5 bases from J, the junction contained 9 bases not matched to a gene. The CDR3 has 18 amino acids. The germline gives CDR1 LGHNA, CDR2 YNFKEQ.

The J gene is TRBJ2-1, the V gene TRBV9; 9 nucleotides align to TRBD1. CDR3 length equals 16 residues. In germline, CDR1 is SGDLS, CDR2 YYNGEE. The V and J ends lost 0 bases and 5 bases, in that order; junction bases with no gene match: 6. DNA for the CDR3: TGTGCCAGCAGCGTAGTGCCACAGGGGGCCAACAATGAGCAGTTCTTC. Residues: CASSVVPQGANNEQFF. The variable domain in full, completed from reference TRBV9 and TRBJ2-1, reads DSGVTQTPKHLITATGQRVTLRCSPRSGDLSVYWYQQSLDQGLQFLIQYYNGEERAKGNILERFSAQQFPDLHSELNLSSLELGDSALYFCASSVVPQGANNEQFFGPGTRLTVL.